The following is a T cell receptor (beta chain) sequence with its context. The data belong to a study of blood T cell repertoires in COVID-19. Participants were aged about 18 to 95 years, lived in 24 US areas, and enrolled virtually. Trimming stripped 1 base from V and 4 bases from J, with 11 bases between. The CDR3 covers 15 residues. Germline V gene sequence: CDR1 MNHEY, CDR2 SMNVEV (reference sequence). Original methodology: Reference gene primers were amplified, and this amplification served to estimate nucleated cell counts. The method was immunoSEQ multiplex PCR; TCRdb's version includes in-frame clones alone and lacks a portion of them. V and J calls and clone size come straight from that table; D and trimming were deduced from the DNA. The table shows 200,000 to 250,000 clones, with approximately 90% occurring only once.

This TCR was recovered from a man aged 35 to 55 who had recovered from COVID-19. The J gene is TRBJ1-5, the V gene TRBV27; perhaps TRBD1 as D (6 bases). Sequenced: PBMCs or T cells enriched from blood (not recorded which). The CDR3 DNA follows: TGTGCCAGCAGTTTATGGGTGGACAGTAATCAGCCCCAGCATTTT. It encodes CASSLWVDSNQPQHF.